This T cell receptor (beta chain) was obtained from a study of cytomegalovirus exposure and HLA in healthy donors. This clone has just a few counts. Measured with immunoSEQ multiplex PCR; TCRdb has only the in-frame clones, and not every one. The sample carries about 170,000 clones, 85% to 90% recorded once. The receptor was isolated from a woman aged 25 to 45 in good health and CMV-seronegative. Sequenced: PBMCs.

The CDR3 loop is CAISEYVGEPQHF. CDR3 nucleotides: TGTGCCATCAGTGAGTATGTGGGGGAGCCCCAGCATTTT. The V and J genes are TRBV10-3 and TRBJ1-5, with a weak D call TRBD1 (5 bases). Germline V lookup: CDR1 ENHRY, CDR2 SYGVKD. The V gene lost 1 base and the J gene lost 8 bases, with 9 bases spanning the gap. CDR3 length: 13 residues.